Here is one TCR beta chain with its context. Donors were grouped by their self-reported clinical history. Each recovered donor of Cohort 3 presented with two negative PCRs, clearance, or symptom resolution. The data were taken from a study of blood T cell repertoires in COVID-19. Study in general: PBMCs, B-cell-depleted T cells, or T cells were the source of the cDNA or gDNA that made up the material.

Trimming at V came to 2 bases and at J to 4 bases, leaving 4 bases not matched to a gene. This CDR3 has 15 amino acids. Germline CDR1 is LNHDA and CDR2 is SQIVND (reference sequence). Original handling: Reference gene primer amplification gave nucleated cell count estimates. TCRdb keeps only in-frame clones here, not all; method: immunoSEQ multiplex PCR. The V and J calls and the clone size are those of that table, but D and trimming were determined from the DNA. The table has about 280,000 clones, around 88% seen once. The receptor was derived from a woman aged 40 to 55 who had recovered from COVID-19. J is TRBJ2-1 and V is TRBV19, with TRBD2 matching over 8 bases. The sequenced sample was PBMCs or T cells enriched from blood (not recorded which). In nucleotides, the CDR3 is TGTGCCAGTAGTATAATGGGACTAGTTTACAATGAGCAGTTCTTC. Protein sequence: CASSIMGLVYNEQFF.